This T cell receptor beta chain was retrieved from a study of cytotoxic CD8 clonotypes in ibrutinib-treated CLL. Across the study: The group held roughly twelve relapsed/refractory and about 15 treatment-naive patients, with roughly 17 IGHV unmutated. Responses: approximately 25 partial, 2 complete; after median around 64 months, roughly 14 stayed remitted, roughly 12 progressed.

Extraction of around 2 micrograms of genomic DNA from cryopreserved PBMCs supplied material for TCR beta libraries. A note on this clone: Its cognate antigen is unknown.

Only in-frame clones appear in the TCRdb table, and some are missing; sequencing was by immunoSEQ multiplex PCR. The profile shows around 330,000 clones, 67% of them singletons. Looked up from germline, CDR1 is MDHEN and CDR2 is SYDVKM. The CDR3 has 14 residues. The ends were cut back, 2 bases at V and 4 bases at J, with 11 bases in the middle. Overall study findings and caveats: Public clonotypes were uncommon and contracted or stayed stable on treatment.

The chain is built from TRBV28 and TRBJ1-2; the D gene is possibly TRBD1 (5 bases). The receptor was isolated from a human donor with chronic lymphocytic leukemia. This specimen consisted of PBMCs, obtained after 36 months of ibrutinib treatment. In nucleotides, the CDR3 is TGTGCCAGCAGTTTAGTTCGGGGACTCTATGGCTACACCTTC. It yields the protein CASSLVRGLYGYTF.